These 32 T cell receptor beta chains came from one sample sequenced in a study of cytomegalovirus exposure and HLA in healthy donors. Primers: 60 Vbeta forward and 13 Jbeta reverse. Some clones are missing from TCRdb's copy, which holds only in-frame ones; the method was immunoSEQ multiplex PCR. The data contain about 130,000 clones, approximately 85% of them singletons. Sequenced: PBMCs. The receptors here all came from a woman aged 25 to 39 in good health and CMV-seropositive.

The DNA for the CDR3 is TGTGCCAGCAGTTTTAGCGGACCGAACACCGGGGAGCTGTTTTTT. Residues: CASSFSGPNTGELFF. This chain connects TRBV28 to TRBJ2-2; D might be TRBD2 (6 bases). V lost 3 bases and J 0 bases, leaving 8 bases between the germline ends. Germline lookup yields CDR1 MDHEN and CDR2 SYDVKM. CDR3 length: 15 residues. The variable domain in full, completed from reference TRBV28 and TRBJ2-2, reads DVKVTQSSRYLVKRTGEKVFLECVQDMDHENMFWYRQDPGLGLRLIYFSYDVKMKEKGDIPEGYSVSREKKERFSLILESASTNQTSMYLCASSFSGPNTGELFFGEGSRLTVL.

V gene TRBV27 combines with J gene TRBJ2-6, with D possibly matching TRBD1 (6 bases). CDR3 length: 16 amino acids. V lost 5 bases and J 4 bases, leaving 15 bases between the germline ends. Germline V gene sequence: CDR1 MNHEY, CDR2 SMNVEV (reference sequence). The CDR3 DNA sequence: TGTGCCAGCAGTCTTTCCTCAGGGGCAGGGGCCAACGTCCTGACTTTC. Translating it yields CASSLSSGAGANVLTF.

This rearrangement joins TRBV27 to TRBJ1-2; D is perhaps TRBD1 (6 bases). The germline V gene has CDR1 MNHEY and CDR2 SMNVEV (reference sequence). The CDR3 sequence is 14 residues long. V lost 7 bases and J lost 2, with 14 bases in between. CDR3 in amino acids: CASKAAGVNYGYTF. CDR3 DNA sequence: TGTGCCAGCAAGGCCGCAGGGGTCAACTATGGCTACACCTTC.

The rearrangement links TRBV2 to TRBJ2-1, with 7 positions matching TRBD2. The CDR3 is 16 residues long. The V gene end was trimmed by 1 base and the J gene end by 4 bases; junction bases not matched to a gene: 7. Germline-derived CDR1 and CDR2 are SNHLY and FYNNEI. For the CDR3, the DNA is TGTGCCAGCAGTGAAGACCGGCGGACTAGGTACAATGAGCAGTTCTTC. It is translated as CASSEDRRTRYNEQFF.

This clone was recorded only once. V usage is TRBV5-1 and J usage is TRBJ2-7, with a weak D call TRBD2 (6 bases). The CDR3 extends over 19 amino acids. V lost 2 bases and J 2 bases, leaving 26 bases between the germline ends. Germline V gene sequence: CDR1 SGHRS, CDR2 YFSETQ. The CDR3 reads CASSLKAGTSPRATYEQYF. The CDR3 bases are TGCGCCAGCAGCTTAAAGGCGGGGACCTCCCCGAGGGCTACCTACGAGCAGTACTTC.

The chain has TRBV6-5 and TRBJ2-5, with TRBD1 matching over 8 bases. V trimming: 6 bases; J trimming: 4 bases; junction bases outside the gene matches: 10. The CDR3 sequence is 15 residues long. Germline V gene lookup returns CDR1 MNHEY and CDR2 SVGAGI. The CDR3 coding sequence is TGTGCCAGCAGCCTAACTCAGGACAGGGCAGAGACCCAGTACTTC. This translates into CASSLTQDRAETQYF.

This chain uses TRBV4-1 with TRBJ1-3; no clear D. CDR1 and CDR2 (germline): MGHRA, YSYEKL. There are 17 residues in the CDR3. V dropped 0 bases and J dropped 0 bases, with 12 bases sitting between them. CDR3: CASSQDRTGSSGNTIYF. The CDR3 coding sequence is TGCGCCAGCAGCCAAGATCGGACCGGGAGCTCTGGAAACACCATATATTTT.

The V gene is TRBV2, the J gene TRBJ2-7; possibly TRBD2 for D (6 bases). CDR3 length equals 14 residues. V gave up 8 bases and J gave up 0 bases, with 14 bases separating them. In germline, CDR1 is SNHLY, CDR2 FYNNEI. For the CDR3, the DNA is TGTGCCAGCCGGAGGGTGCGGACCTCCTACGAGCAGTACTTC. The encoded protein is CASRRVRTSYEQYF. The variable domain in full, completed from reference TRBV2 and TRBJ2-7, reads EPEVTQTPSHQVTQMGQEVILRCVPISNHLYFYWYRQILGQKVEFLVSFYNNEISEKSEIFDDQFSVERPDGSNFTLKIRSTKLEDSAMYFCASRRVRTSYEQYFGPGTRLTVT.

V gene TRBV9 combines with J gene TRBJ2-1; no firm D call. The V gene lost 2 bases and the J gene lost 1 base, with 7 bases spanning the gap. Germline CDR1 reads SGDLS; CDR2 reads YYNGEE. There are 14 residues in the CDR3. The CDR3 is CASSVAGSYNEQFF. The CDR3 DNA reads TGTGCCAGCAGCGTGGCAGGTTCCTACAATGAGCAGTTCTTC.

This clone was seen more than once but under ten times. J is TRBJ1-5 and V is TRBV28; maybe TRBD1 (6 bases). The CDR3 is made up of 17 amino acids. The V end lost 3 bases, the J end lost 2 bases, and 17 bases lay between the germline ends. Germline V CDR1 and CDR2: MDHEN, SYDVKM. CDR3 in DNA: TGTGCCAGCAGTTTGAATTACAGGGTGGAGGGCAATCAGCCCCAGCATTTT. Protein sequence: CASSLNYRVEGNQPQHF.

V and J are TRBV15 and TRBJ2-3; TRBD1 matches 9 bases. V lost 6 bases to trimming and J lost 2 bases; unmatched junction nucleotides: 6. Germline V lookup: CDR1 LNHNV, CDR2 YYDKDF (reference sequence). The CDR3 runs 15 residues. The CDR3, as DNA: TGTGCCACCAGACCGGGACAGGGATACACAGATACGCAGTATTTT. This translates into CATRPGQGYTDTQYF.

This chain uses TRBV30 with TRBJ1-6, with D uncertain. This CDR3 contains 15 residues. CDR1 and CDR2 (germline): GTSNPN, SVGIG (reference sequence). Trimming took 0 bases from V and 4 from J, leaving 10 bases between them. CDR3 in amino acids: CAWSVRGVYNSPLHF. In DNA, the CDR3 is TGTGCCTGGAGTGTACGAGGTGTTTATAATTCACCCCTCCACTTT.

This chain uses TRBV5-1 with TRBJ2-2; 7 bases agree with TRBD1. With V trimmed by 0 bases and J by 7 bases, 6 bases remained unmatched. Per germline, CDR1 SGHRS and CDR2 YFSETQ. The CDR3 consists of 15 residues. CDR3 sequence: CASSLEGTARGELFF. CDR3 in DNA: TGCGCCAGCAGCTTGGAGGGGACAGCCCGCGGGGAGCTGTTTTTT.

The rearrangement links TRBV7-3 to TRBJ2-7; 7 bases map to TRBD2. The germline gives CDR1 SGHTA, CDR2 FQGTGA. V was pared by 4 bases and J by 1 base, with 10 bases of the junction left unmatched. The CDR3 consists of 16 residues. CDR3 residues: CASSSLLALPSYEQYF. Here the CDR3 DNA reads TGTGCCAGCAGCTCTTTACTAGCGCTCCCTTCCTACGAGCAGTACTTC.

V gene TRBV5-5 combines with J gene TRBJ2-7; TRBD1 agrees at 7 bases. With 5 bases clipped from V and 11 bases from J, the junction kept 4 bases outside the gene matches. The CDR3 length is 10 residues. Germline CDR1 SGHKS, CDR2 YYEKEE (reference sequence). The CDR3 region has the DNA TGTGCCAGCAGACAAGACAGGGAGTACTTC. Encoded protein: CASRQDREYF. Using reference TRBV5-5 and TRBJ2-7 for the parts outside the CDR3, the full variable domain is DAGVTQSPTHLIKTRGQQVTLRCSPISGHKSVSWYQQVLGQGPQFIFQYYEKEERGRGNFPDRFSARQFPNYSSELNVNALLLGDSALYLCASRQDREYFGPGTRLTVT.

The chain is built from TRBV11-3 and TRBJ1-3, with D hard to call. Trimming took off 5 bases at V and 0 bases at J, with 8 bases between the two ends. The germline gives CDR1 SGHNT, CDR2 YENEEA. The CDR3 spans 14 residues. CDR3 sequence: CASSVGFSGNTIYF. The CDR3 bases are TGTGCCAGCAGCGTCGGGTTCTCTGGAAACACCATATATTTT.

V usage is TRBV2 and J usage is TRBJ2-1; 9 nucleotides line up with TRBD2. CDR3 length equals 15 residues. J lost 7 bases, V lost 4 bases, and 8 bases had no gene match. From germline, CDR1 is SNHLY and CDR2 FYNNEI. Here the CDR3 DNA reads TGTGCCAGCAGTGCGTCGGGACTAGCAAGAAATGAGCAGTTCTTC. Translated: CASSASGLARNEQFF.

The chain employs TRBV10-3 and TRBJ2-1, with 12 bases that match TRBD2. The junction had 10 bases not matched to a gene; V was cut back by 6 bases and J by 1 base. In germline, CDR1 is ENHRY, CDR2 SYGVKD. The CDR3 has 18 amino acids. CDR3 region: CAIRETSGGAPSYNEQFF. In DNA form, the CDR3 reads TGTGCCATCAGGGAGACTAGCGGGGGCGCCCCATCCTACAATGAGCAGTTCTTC.

V gene TRBV18 combines with J gene TRBJ2-1; 12 bases line up with TRBD2. V was pared by 3 bases and J by 4 bases, with 4 bases of the junction left unmatched. The CDR3 totals 16 residues. The germline V gene has CDR1 KGHSH and CDR2 LQKENI. CDR3 in DNA: TGTGCCAGCTCACCGATTCTAGCGGGGGGGTACAATGAGCAGTTCTTC. Protein sequence: CASSPILAGGYNEQFF.

The chain carries TRBV11-2 and TRBJ2-5; 8 nucleotides agree with TRBD1. The CDR3 runs to 15 residues. Germline assignment: CDR1 SGHAT and CDR2 FQNNGV. The ends lost 4 bases at V and 5 bases at J; junction bases unmatched: 9. CDR3 nucleotides: TGTGCCAGCAGCTCCTCGGACAGGGTGGGCGAGACCCAGTACTTC. Protein product: CASSSSDRVGETQYF.

The chain carries TRBV19 and TRBJ1-1, with a tentative D call TRBD1 (5 bases). The CDR3 extends over 11 amino acids. Germline CDR1 reads LNHDA; CDR2 reads SQIVND (reference sequence). Trimming took off 8 bases at V and 7 bases at J, with 11 bases between the two ends. CDR3 amino acids: CASEGAVEAFF. CDR3 DNA: TGTGCCAGTGAAGGGGCAGTTGAAGCTTTCTTT.

V usage is TRBV27 and J usage is TRBJ2-1; TRBD2 matches 14 bases. The CDR3 has 22 amino acids. CDR1 is MNHEY, CDR2 SMNVEV, per germline (reference sequence). Trimming cost V 2 bases and J 8 bases; bases outside gene matches: 23. For the CDR3, the DNA is TGTGCCAGCAGTTTAAGACTCTTGGGACTAGCGGGAGAGGGGGGCATTAGCGATGAGCAGTTCTTC. Protein: CASSLRLLGLAGEGGISDEQFF.

This clone was recorded a few times. The chain is built from TRBV5-1 and TRBJ2-3, with D possibly being TRBD1 (5 bases). Trimming removed 4 bases at V and 5 bases at J, with 8 bases between. The CDR3 is 12 residues long. Germline assignment: CDR1 SGHRS and CDR2 YFSETQ. CDR3 in DNA: TGCGCCAGCAGCGCCCAGGGAGATACGCAGTATTTT. Amino acids: CASSAQGDTQYF.

This chain joins TRBV5-6 and TRBJ1-2; a possible D gene is TRBD1 (5 bases). Trimming removed 0 bases from V and 4 bases from J, with 19 bases in between. Germline-derived CDR1 and CDR2 are SGHDT and YYEEEE. CDR3 length equals 17 residues. DNA for the CDR3: TGTGCCAGCAGCTTGGAGTCCGAGCCGGGCAGGGCCTATGGCTACACCTTC. Encoded protein: CASSLESEPGRAYGYTF.

About this clone: This sample also contains other DNA sequences that code for the same CDR3. This chain links TRBV5-4 with TRBJ1-6, with D perhaps TRBD1 (6 bases). Between the trimmed V and J ends, which lost 0 bases and 4 bases, there was a span of 8 bases. This CDR3 has 15 residues. Per the germline V gene, CDR1 is SGHNT and CDR2 is YYREEE (reference sequence). The CDR3 DNA sequence: TGTGCCAGCAGCTTGGGGACAGCATATAATTCACCCCTCCACTTT. Its translation is CASSLGTAYNSPLHF.

This clone was observed a single time. The chain carries TRBV10-3 and TRBJ2-1; tentatively, D is TRBD2 (5 bases). The V gene's germline CDR1 is ENHRY and CDR2 SYGVKD. The length of the CDR3 is 13 residues. V lost 7 bases to trimming and J lost 7 bases, with 14 bases between them. Here the CDR3 reads CAITHPPGNEQFF. DNA for the CDR3: TGTGCCATCACCCACCCCCCGGGGAATGAGCAGTTCTTC.

The chain links TRBV5-4 to TRBJ2-5; 9 nucleotides align to TRBD2. J lost 2 bases, V lost 6 bases, and 5 bases had no gene match. The CDR3 has 14 amino acids. Germline V gene data show CDR1 as SGHNT and CDR2 as YYREEE (reference sequence). The CDR3 DNA reads as TGTGCCAGCACCCCCGCGGGGGGGCAAGAGACCCAGTACTTC. The encoded protein is CASTPAGGQETQYF. Supplemented by reference TRBV5-4 and TRBJ2-5, the full variable domain reads ETGVTQSPTHLIKTRGQQVTLRCSSQSGHNTVSWYQQALGQGPQFIFQYYREEENGRGNFPPRFSGLQFPNYSSELNVNALELDDSALYLCASTPAGGQETQYFGPGTRLLVL.

The chain carries TRBV5-1 and TRBJ1-2; 7 positions agree with TRBD1. Looked up from germline, CDR1 is SGHRS and CDR2 is YFSETQ. Unmatched junction bases numbered 9, after V lost 4 bases and J lost 0 bases. This CDR3 has 16 residues. This chain's CDR3 is CASSLTPDRANYGYTF. CDR3 nucleotide sequence: TGCGCCAGCAGCCTTACTCCTGACAGGGCTAACTATGGCTACACCTTC.

The rearrangement links TRBV28 to TRBJ1-2; D gene ambiguous. V was cut by 1 base and J by 8 bases, with 20 bases left in between. CDR3 length: 16 amino acids. Per germline, CDR1 MDHEN and CDR2 SYDVKM. The CDR3 reads CASSLSGFTLGGGYTF. CDR3 DNA sequence: TGTGCCAGCAGTTTATCAGGCTTTACCCTAGGAGGGGGCTACACCTTC.

The rearrangement links TRBV5-1 to TRBJ1-4, with D unclear. The V gene lost 3 bases and the J gene lost 5 bases, with 14 bases spanning the gap. The CDR3 loop spans 15 amino acids. CDR1 is SGHRS, CDR2 YFSETQ, per germline. CDR3 DNA: TGCGCCAGCAGCTGGGGTGGAGGGTCGAATGAAAAACTGTTTTTT. Translating it yields CASSWGGGSNEKLFF.

The chain employs TRBV28 and TRBJ2-7; 7 bases line up with TRBD2. The CDR3 is 14 residues long. Germline V gene lookup returns CDR1 MDHEN and CDR2 SYDVKM. The ends lost 3 bases at V and 1 base at J; junction bases unmatched: 3. The CDR3 reads CASSLSSGSYEQYF. CDR3 nucleotide sequence: TGTGCCAGCAGTTTGTCTAGCGGTTCCTACGAGCAGTACTTC.

The J gene is TRBJ2-7, the V gene TRBV27, with D possibly matching TRBD1 (6 bases). This CDR3 has 16 amino acids. Germline lookup yields CDR1 MNHEY and CDR2 SMNVEV (reference sequence). V was trimmed by 5 bases and J by 2 bases, leaving 19 bases between them. Here the CDR3 reads CASSPSTGPVTYEQYF. CDR3 nucleotides: TGTGCCAGCAGTCCCTCAACAGGGCCCGTCACCTACGAGCAGTACTTC.